A selection of T cell receptor beta chains follows, all from one sample in a study of blood T cell repertoires in COVID-19. Assay used: immunoSEQ multiplex PCR; TCRdb lists only in-frame clones, some missing. This table holds roughly 150,000 clones, 80% to 90% found once. Sequenced sample: peripheral blood. The receptors stem from a woman in her 70s with acute or convalescent COVID-19. The CDR3 runs from the conserved cysteine through the conserved F or W. Each record gives: CDR3 protein, CDR3 DNA, V gene, clone size, J gene, D gene. A D gene is named only where the DNA matches it firmly. Rows give clone size only sometimes, using once, few, many, or a class for an expanded clone.

cdr3_aa: CASRNRDSEKKYF
cdr3_nt: TGTGCCAGCAGAAACCGGGACTCCGAAAAAAAGTATTTT
v_call: TRBV6-5
clone_size: -
j_call: TRBJ2-3
d_call: -

cdr3_aa: CASSDTLQPQHF
cdr3_nt: TGTGCCAGCAGCGACACCCTTCAGCCCCAGCATTTT
v_call: TRBV6-5
clone_size: -
j_call: TRBJ1-5
d_call: -

cdr3_aa: CASSTGKHRGQDQPQHF
cdr3_nt: TGTGCCAGTAGTACCGGTAAGCACAGGGGGCAGGATCAGCCCCAGCATTTT
v_call: TRBV19
clone_size: once
j_call: TRBJ1-5
d_call: TRBD1

cdr3_aa: CASSLGQGAYNEQFF
cdr3_nt: TGCGCCAGCAGCTTGGGGCAGGGGGCGTACAATGAGCAGTTCTTC
v_call: TRBV5-1
clone_size: once
j_call: TRBJ2-1
d_call: TRBD1

cdr3_aa: CASSPQFASEQFF
cdr3_nt: TGTGCCAGCTCACCACAATTCGCCAGTGAGCAGTTCTTC
v_call: TRBV18
clone_size: -
j_call: TRBJ2-1
d_call: -

cdr3_aa: CASSLRGGEKLFF
cdr3_nt: TGTGCCAGCAGCTTGAGGGGTGGTGAAAAACTGTTTTTT
v_call: TRBV5-5
clone_size: -
j_call: TRBJ1-4
d_call: -

cdr3_aa: CASTPLGPTEAFF
cdr3_nt: TGTGCCAGTACCCCTTTGGGGCCCACTGAAGCTTTCTTT
v_call: TRBV19
clone_size: -
j_call: TRBJ1-1
d_call: -

cdr3_aa: CASLTYSSGNTIYF
cdr3_nt: TGTGCCAGCTTAACGTATAGCTCTGGAAACACCATATATTTT
v_call: TRBV6-4
clone_size: once
j_call: TRBJ1-3
d_call: -

cdr3_aa: CASSQTTGAGGEKLFF
cdr3_nt: TGTGCCAGCAGCCAGACAACAGGGGCCGGTGGTGAAAAACTGTTTTTT
v_call: TRBV7-9
clone_size: -
j_call: TRBJ1-4
d_call: TRBD1

cdr3_aa: CASSVEGTGALVFF
cdr3_nt: TGTGCCAGCAGCGTAGAAGGGACAGGGGCTCTGGTCTTCTTT
v_call: TRBV9
clone_size: -
j_call: TRBJ1-1
d_call: TRBD1

cdr3_aa: CASSLAPPTGGHEKLFF
cdr3_nt: TGTGCCAGCAGCTTAGCCCCACCGACAGGGGGGCATGAAAAACTGTTTTTT
v_call: TRBV7-6
clone_size: once
j_call: TRBJ1-4
d_call: TRBD1

cdr3_aa: CASSERGRGQPQHF
cdr3_nt: TGTGCCAGCAGTGAAAGGGGGCGAGGGCAGCCCCAGCATTTT
v_call: TRBV6-1
clone_size: -
j_call: TRBJ1-5
d_call: TRBD1

cdr3_aa: CATSRVGEEETQYF
cdr3_nt: TGTGCCACCAGCAGAGTGGGGGAGGAGGAGACCCAGTACTTC
v_call: TRBV15
clone_size: -
j_call: TRBJ2-5
d_call: -

cdr3_aa: CATNPDRSNYGYTF
cdr3_nt: TGTGCCACCAATCCGGACAGATCTAACTATGGCTACACCTTC
v_call: TRBV15
clone_size: -
j_call: TRBJ1-2
d_call: -

cdr3_aa: CASRSPTGRNEKLFF
cdr3_nt: TGTGCCAGCAGAAGCCCGACAGGACGTAATGAAAAACTGTTTTTT
v_call: TRBV28
clone_size: -
j_call: TRBJ1-4
d_call: -